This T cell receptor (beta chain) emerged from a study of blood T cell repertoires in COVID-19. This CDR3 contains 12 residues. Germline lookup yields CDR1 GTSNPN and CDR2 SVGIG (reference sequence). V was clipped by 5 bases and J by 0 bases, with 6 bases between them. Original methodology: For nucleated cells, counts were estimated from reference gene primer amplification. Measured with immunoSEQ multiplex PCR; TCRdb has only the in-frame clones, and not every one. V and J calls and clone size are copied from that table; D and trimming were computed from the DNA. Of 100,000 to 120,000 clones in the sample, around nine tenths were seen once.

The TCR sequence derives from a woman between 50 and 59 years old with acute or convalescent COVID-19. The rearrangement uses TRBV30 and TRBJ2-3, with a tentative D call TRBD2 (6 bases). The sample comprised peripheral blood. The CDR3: CAWAGSTDTQYF. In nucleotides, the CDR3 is TGTGCCTGGGCGGGGAGCACAGATACGCAGTATTTT.